This entry lists 24 T cell receptor beta chains sequenced from one sample in a study of Ad26.COV2.S vaccination and SARS-CoV-2 variants. The data were produced by immunoSEQ multiplex PCR, yet TCRdb's version contains in-frame clones alone and is incomplete. The top ten clones hold 1.5% to 2.5% of a sample with approximately 300,000 clones, about 86% of them seen once. Treatment meaning: 15 to 20 received Ad26.COV2.S at low or high dose, single or two shots; 5 received placebo; per-sample allocation not given. After the first vaccine or placebo injection, samples were drawn on day 63. The sequencing used peripheral blood, collected in a trial of Ad26.COV2.S vaccine versus placebo. Receptors originate from a person aged 18-60 years who received the Ad26.COV2.S COVID-19 vaccine or a placebo.

V gene TRBV28 combines with J gene TRBJ1-3, with D maybe TRBD1 (6 bases). This CDR3 has 15 residues. Trimming cost V 4 bases and J 0 bases, with 10 bases left between them. Per the germline V gene, CDR1 is MDHEN and CDR2 is SYDVKM. This CDR3 reads CASSSTGNSGNTIYF. Written as DNA, the CDR3 is TGTGCCAGCAGTTCGACAGGCAACTCTGGAAACACCATATATTTT.

The J gene is TRBJ2-2, the V gene TRBV9, with 8 positions matching TRBD2. CDR1 and CDR2 from the germline V gene are SGDLS and YYNGEE. This CDR3 is built from 16 residues. V lost 1 base to trimming and J lost 0 bases; unmatched junction nucleotides: 2. CDR3 nucleotide sequence: TGTGCCAGCAGCGTACGGGGGGGAGCGAACACCGGGGAGCTGTTTTTT. Its protein is CASSVRGGANTGELFF.

V and J are TRBV2 and TRBJ1-5, with D hard to call. This CDR3 has 13 amino acids. V lost 3 bases, J lost 9 bases, and 12 bases lay in between. The germline V gene encodes CDR1 SNHLY and CDR2 FYNNEI. The CDR3 DNA sequence: TGTGCCAGCAGTGAGAATGGGAAGGGGCCCCAGCATTTT. Its protein product is CASSENGKGPQHF. Complete variable domain (other parts from reference TRBV2 and TRBJ1-5): EPEVTQTPSHQVTQMGQEVILRCVPISNHLYFYWYRQILGQKVEFLVSFYNNEISEKSEIFDDQFSVERPDGSNFTLKIRSTKLEDSAMYFCASSENGKGPQHFGDGTRLSIL.

The V gene is TRBV7-2, the J gene TRBJ1-1; 11 positions match TRBD1. Germline V gene sequence: CDR1 SGHTA, CDR2 FQGNSA. The junction had 1 base not matched to a gene; V was cut back by 3 bases and J by 4 bases. The CDR3 covers 14 residues. CDR3 sequence: CASSFGTGGTEAFF. In DNA form, the CDR3 reads TGTGCCAGCAGCTTTGGGACAGGGGGCACTGAAGCTTTCTTT.

The rearrangement uses TRBV9 and TRBJ1-2; D not certain. The V end lost 4 bases, the J end lost 8 bases, and 24 bases lay between the germline ends. Germline V CDR1 and CDR2: SGDLS, YYNGEE. The CDR3 has 16 residues. This CDR3 reads CASSPLGRESLDGYTF. The CDR3 DNA reads TGTGCCAGCAGCCCGCTCGGCCGGGAGAGTCTCGACGGCTACACCTTC.

The chain is built from TRBV3-1 (or the pseudogene TRBV3-2) and TRBJ1-2; TRBD1 matches 9 bases. Germline trimming cut 4 bases from V and 4 bases from J; bases unmatched to any gene: 13. CDR1 is LGHDT and CDR2 is YNNKEL in the germline V gene (reference sequence). The CDR3 is made up of 17 amino acids. CDR3 sequence: CASSPAPGQGYGYGYTF. The CDR3 bases are TGTGCCAGCAGCCCTGCTCCCGGACAGGGGTACGGCTATGGCTACACCTTC.

CDR3 sequence reads: CASSLAGGTPLEQYF. CDR3 nucleotides: TGTGCCAGCAGCTTAGCAGGTGGGACTCCGCTCGAGCAGTACTTC. The chain has TRBV7-8 and TRBJ2-7; weak D call: TRBD2 (6 bases). V was clipped by 0 bases and J by 6 bases, with 15 bases between them. Germline assignment: CDR1 SGHVS and CDR2 FQNEAQ. The CDR3 has 15 residues.

This sequence joins TRBV7-9 and TRBJ1-1; D perhaps matches TRBD1 (5 bases). Germline V lookup: CDR1 SEHNR, CDR2 FQNEAQ (reference sequence). Between the trimmed V and J ends, which lost 2 bases and 8 bases, there was a span of 12 bases. The CDR3 is 13 amino acids. CDR3 DNA: TGTGCCAGCAGCTTAAGTCAGGGAAGAGAAGCTTTCTTT. The encoded protein is CASSLSQGREAFF.

This clone was detected only a few times. V gene TRBV2 combines with J gene TRBJ2-7; 10 bases match TRBD2. This CDR3 has 17 amino acids. Germline V gives CDR1 SNHLY, CDR2 FYNNEI. Trimming removed 6 bases from V and 2 bases from J; junction bases left unmatched: 13. CDR3 region: CASRRGGTSGAPYEQYF. DNA for the CDR3: TGTGCCAGCAGGCGTGGAGGAACTAGCGGGGCTCCCTACGAGCAGTACTTC.

This chain links TRBV7-3 with TRBJ1-2; 12 bases line up with TRBD1. Per the germline V gene, CDR1 is SGHTA and CDR2 is FQGTGA. V shed 2 bases, J shed 8 bases, and the junction held 9 bases outside the gene matches. The CDR3 is 16 residues long. CDR3 sequence: CASSLGTGGISEGYTF. Here the CDR3 DNA reads TGTGCCAGCAGCTTAGGGACAGGGGGCATTTCGGAAGGCTACACCTTC.

The chain employs TRBV19 and TRBJ2-2, with 11 nucleotides matching TRBD1. V shed 10 bases and J 6 bases; nucleotides not matched to a gene: 7. The CDR3 has 14 residues. Germline assignment: CDR1 LNHDA and CDR2 SQIVND (reference sequence). CDR3 in amino acids: CATRRDRGAGELFF. The DNA for the CDR3 is TGTGCCACCCGCCGGGACAGGGGGGCCGGGGAGCTGTTTTTT.

This chain joins TRBV19 and TRBJ1-5, with a possible D match to TRBD1 (6 bases). Germline CDR1 is LNHDA and CDR2 is SQIVND (reference sequence). The CDR3 sequence is 14 residues long. The V gene lost 5 bases and the J gene lost 4 bases, with 12 bases spanning the gap. The CDR3 spells CASSFGGPNQPQHF. The DNA of the CDR3 is TGTGCCAGTAGTTTCGGGGGCCCGAATCAGCCCCAGCATTTT. The full variable domain, in which reference TRBV19 and TRBJ1-5 provide the parts outside the CDR3, is DGGITQSPKYLFRKEGQNVTLSCEQNLNHDAMYWYRQDPGQGLRLIYYSQIVNDFQKGDIAEGYSVSREKKESFPLTVTSAQKNPTAFYLCASSFGGPNQPQHFGDGTRLSIL.

V is TRBV9 and J is TRBJ1-6; 7 bases are a match to TRBD1. CDR3 size: 15 residues. V was pared by 1 base and J by 7 bases, with 5 bases of the junction left unmatched. Germline CDR1 reads SGDLS; CDR2 reads YYNGEE. CDR3 bases: TGTGCCAGCAGCGTAACGGGACAGTCGAATTCACCCCTCCACTTT. Protein sequence: CASSVTGQSNSPLHF.

The chain carries TRBV7-9 and TRBJ2-5; 8 nucleotides match TRBD2. The trim removed 0 bases at V and 5 bases at J, leaving 8 bases unmatched. CDR1 and CDR2 (germline): SEHNR, FQNEAQ (reference sequence). CDR3 length: 16 amino acids. As DNA, the CDR3 is TGTGCCAGCAGCTTAGCGTGGCGGGGGGAGAGGGAGACCCAGTACTTC. Its protein product is CASSLAWRGERETQYF.

In its sample, this clone was seen once. The chain links TRBV10-3 to TRBJ2-5; D may be TRBD1 (6 bases). The V end was cut by 1 base, the J end by 3 bases, with 6 bases between. The CDR3 loop spans 13 amino acids. Germline V gene sequence: CDR1 ENHRY, CDR2 SYGVKD. The CDR3 here is CAISEYREETQYF. CDR3 nucleotide sequence: TGTGCCATCAGTGAGTACAGGGAAGAGACCCAGTACTTC.

The V gene is TRBV5-4, the J gene TRBJ1-2; 8 positions agree with TRBD1. V shed 9 bases and J 2 bases; nucleotides not matched to a gene: 12. CDR3 size: 15 residues. Germline V gene lookup returns CDR1 SGHNT and CDR2 YYREEE (reference sequence). The CDR3 region is CATGTGDNQNYGYTF. DNA for the CDR3: TGTGCCACTGGGACAGGCGACAATCAAAACTATGGCTACACCTTC.

V and J are TRBV5-1 and TRBJ1-2, with a weak D call TRBD1 (6 bases). This CDR3 contains 15 residues. The germline CDR1 and CDR2 sequences are SGHRS and YFSETQ. V was shortened by 3 bases and J by 1 base, with 13 bases between the two germline ends. CDR3: CASSSGDNRNYGYTF. Here the CDR3 DNA reads TGCGCCAGCAGCTCTGGGGACAACCGTAACTATGGCTACACCTTC.

This chain joins TRBV5-8 and TRBJ1-1, with 7 bases aligning to TRBD1. Germline V gives CDR1 SGHTS, CDR2 YDEGEE. The CDR3 covers 11 residues. V lost 0 bases to trimming and J lost 13 bases; unmatched junction nucleotides: 3. The CDR3 is CASSLGRGNFF. As DNA, the CDR3 is TGTGCCAGCAGCTTGGGCAGGGGGAATTTCTTT.

This chain uses TRBV3-1 (or the pseudogene TRBV3-2) with TRBJ1-6; D is ambiguous. Looked up from germline, CDR1 is LGHDT and CDR2 is YNNKEL (reference sequence). The CDR3 runs 12 residues. Trimming took off 2 bases at V and 9 bases at J, with 5 bases between the two ends. The DNA of the CDR3 is TGTGCCAGCAGCCAAATAGCTTCACCCCTCCACTTT. It translates to CASSQIASPLHF.

The genes are TRBV9 and TRBJ1-1; unclear D gene. The germline V and J ends were trimmed by 0 bases and 3 bases, with 6 bases remaining between them. CDR3 size: 13 residues. Germline CDR1 reads SGDLS; CDR2 reads YYNGEE. The CDR3 bases are TGTGCCAGCAGCGTAGGGCTGGACACTGAAGCTTTCTTT. This gives the protein CASSVGLDTEAFF.

The CDR3 is CASSTGTFKGGNQPQHF. The CDR3 DNA follows: TGTGCCAGTAGCACCGGGACGTTCAAGGGGGGCAATCAGCCCCAGCATTTT. J is TRBJ1-5 and V is TRBV19; D perhaps matches TRBD1 (6 bases). The CDR3 loop spans 17 amino acids. CDR1 LNHDA and CDR2 SQIVND come from the germline V gene (reference sequence). Trimming stripped 6 bases from V and 2 bases from J, with 20 bases between.

The chain carries TRBV19 and TRBJ2-2; D call uncertain. Trimming pared 3 bases from V and 4 bases from J, leaving 9 bases between. Germline V gene lookup returns CDR1 LNHDA and CDR2 SQIVND (reference sequence). The CDR3 is 14 amino acids. CDR3: CASSMSRSTGELFF. The CDR3, as DNA: TGTGCCAGTAGTATGAGTCGGAGCACCGGGGAGCTGTTTTTT. Full variable domain (remainder filled in from reference TRBV19 and TRBJ2-2): DGGITQSPKYLFRKEGQNVTLSCEQNLNHDAMYWYRQDPGQGLRLIYYSQIVNDFQKGDIAEGYSVSREKKESFPLTVTSAQKNPTAFYLCASSMSRSTGELFFGEGSRLTVL.

The gene calls are TRBV28 and TRBJ1-2; tentatively, D is TRBD1 (6 bases). V lost 4 bases and J 8 bases, leaving 11 bases between the germline ends. The germline gives CDR1 MDHEN, CDR2 SYDVKM. This CDR3 comprises 12 residues. CDR3: CASSSQGFGYTF. The CDR3 DNA is TGTGCCAGCAGTTCGCAGGGGTTCGGCTACACCTTC.

V is TRBV5-6 and J is TRBJ1-1; 7 bases line up with TRBD1. V lost 2 bases and J lost 7; bases outside the gene matches: 8. CDR1 is SGHDT and CDR2 is YYEEEE in the germline V gene. The CDR3 runs to 14 residues. The CDR3 DNA reads as TGTGCCAGCAGCTTCCGAGGGGGCGACAGTGAAGCTTTCTTT. Protein product: CASSFRGGDSEAFF.